The clone carrying this TCR beta chain was picked up many times. Trimming shortened V by 6 bases and J by 1 base, and 10 bases separated the two germline ends. The CDR3 sequence is 15 residues long. In germline, CDR1 is SGHAT, CDR2 FQNNGV. This entry is derived from a study of T cells in Graves' hyperthyroidism and ophthalmopathy. RNA transcripts provided the source from which TCR beta CDR3 regions were amplified. Primed by the HTBI set, a first-round RT-PCR was run on the TCR CDR3. TCRdb reanalysed the multiplex PCR reads using MiXCR and keeps one entry per CDR3 protein. Among 330,000 or so distinct CDR3 sequences, 15% to 20% were seen once, and the ten largest hold about 14%.

Sample: blood. The TCR was taken from a middle-aged woman with Graves' ophthalmopathy. The chain couples TRBV11-2 to TRBJ2-6, with TRBD1 as a possible D gene (6 bases). CDR3: CASSFTGSGANVLTF. In nucleotides, the CDR3 is TGTGCCAGCAGTTTTACAGGGTCTGGGGCCAACGTCCTGACTTTC.